These 23 T cell receptor beta chains originate from one sample sequenced in a study of T cell responses to AZD1222 COVID-19 vaccine. Assay used: immunoSEQ multiplex PCR; TCRdb lists only in-frame clones, some missing. The sample holds over 85,000 clones, about nine tenths seen once. The specimen comprised peripheral blood, sampled on day 0 of AZD1222 vaccination. Every receptor here comes from an adult in good health.

CDR3 residues: CATSRGWGEKLFF. In nucleotides, the CDR3 is TGTGCCACAAGCCGTGGTTGGGGAGAAAAACTGTTTTTT. The rearrangement uses TRBV24-1 and TRBJ1-4; D remains unclear. Between the trimmed V and J ends, which lost 10 bases and 8 bases, there was a span of 16 bases. Germline loops: CDR1 KGHDR, CDR2 SFDVKD. The CDR3 extends over 13 amino acids.

The V call is TRBV13, the J call TRBJ2-3; D perhaps matches TRBD2 (6 bases). The CDR3 consists of 14 residues. Trimming removed 2 bases at V and 3 bases at J, with 9 bases between. Germline V gene sequence: CDR1 PRHDT, CDR2 FYEKMQ (reference sequence). The CDR3 is CASSLYGGTDTQYF. As DNA, the CDR3 is TGTGCCAGCAGCTTATACGGGGGTACAGATACGCAGTATTTT. Full variable domain (missing parts from reference TRBV13 and TRBJ2-3): AAGVIQSPRHLIKEKRETATLKCYPIPRHDTVYWYQQGPGQDPQFLISFYEKMQSDKGSIPDRFSAQQFSDYHSELNMSSLELGDSALYFCASSLYGGTDTQYFGPGTRLTVL.

The rearrangement joins TRBV18 to TRBJ1-4, with D possibly TRBD1 on 6 matching bases. V was cut by 4 bases and J by 0 bases, with 9 bases left in between. Germline lookup yields CDR1 KGHSH and CDR2 LQKENI. The CDR3 totals 15 residues. CDR3 bases: TGTGCCAGCTCACGAAACAGGGCAACTAATGAAAAACTGTTTTTT. It encodes CASSRNRATNEKLFF.

The rearrangement links TRBV7-9 to TRBJ1-5; TRBD1 matches at 8 bases. Per germline, CDR1 SEHNR and CDR2 FQNEAQ (reference sequence). V dropped 4 bases and J dropped 0; count of bases not matched to a gene: 2. CDR3 length: 15 amino acids. The CDR3 is CASSSDRVSNQPQHF. The CDR3 nucleotides are TGTGCCAGCAGCTCGGACAGGGTTAGCAATCAGCCCCAGCATTTT.

This clone showed up just once. The chain joins TRBV18 to TRBJ1-1; TRBD1 matches at 10 bases. The CDR3 sequence is 15 residues long. V was pared by 1 base and J by 5 bases, with 4 bases of the junction left unmatched. Germline V CDR1 and CDR2: KGHSH, LQKENI. The CDR3 is CASSPRQGARTEAFF. The CDR3 bases are TGTGCCAGCTCACCACGACAGGGGGCGCGGACTGAAGCTTTCTTT.

This chain uses TRBV19 with TRBJ2-5; 7 bases are a match to TRBD2. CDR3 size: 14 residues. The J segment lost 3 bases and the V segment lost 5 bases, leaving 6 bases of the junction unmatched. Germline V gene sequence: CDR1 LNHDA, CDR2 SQIVND (reference sequence). CDR3 coding DNA: TGTGCCAGTAGTGCCCGGACTAGAGAAGAGACCCAGTACTTC. It encodes CASSARTREETQYF.

The chain combines TRBV6-5 with TRBJ1-6, with no clear D. The CDR3 is 11 residues long. Per germline, CDR1 MNHEY and CDR2 SVGAGI. V was clipped by 6 bases and J by 10 bases, with 7 bases between them. The CDR3 bases are TGTGCCAGCAGCCACAGCTCACCCCTCCACTTT. Translation gives CASSHSSPLHF.

The gene calls are TRBV12-3 or TRBV12-4 and TRBJ1-2; D is ambiguous. The CDR3 runs to 12 residues. Between the trimmed V and J ends, which lost 11 bases and 3 bases, there was a span of 13 bases. CDR3 DNA: TGTGCCGTAGAGCTAACCCACTATGGCTACACCTTC. This gives the protein CAVELTHYGYTF.

The rearrangement uses TRBV14 and TRBJ1-6; D is perhaps TRBD1 (6 bases). This CDR3 has 15 residues. The V gene's germline CDR1 is SGHDN and CDR2 FVKESK. V was shortened by 6 bases and J by 7 bases, with 16 bases between the two germline ends. The CDR3 region has the DNA TGTGCCAGCAGTCCGCGGGGGACACACAATTCACCCCTCCACTTT. Its translation: CASSPRGTHNSPLHF.

This clone turned up a few times. The rearrangement joins TRBV5-5 to TRBJ1-1; D gene unclear. The V and J ends lost 4 bases and 0 bases respectively, with 4 bases between them. CDR3 length: 12 residues. CDR1 SGHKS and CDR2 YYEKEE come from the germline V gene (reference sequence). The CDR3 sequence is CASSPMNTEAFF. Written as DNA, the CDR3 is TGTGCCAGCAGCCCGATGAACACTGAAGCTTTCTTT.

The gene calls are TRBV6-5 and TRBJ1-2; D not resolved. V gave up 4 bases and J gave up 8 bases, with 8 bases separating them. CDR1 MNHEY and CDR2 SVGAGI come from the germline V gene. The CDR3 extends over 11 amino acids. The CDR3: CASSSGGGYTF. The CDR3 region has the DNA TGTGCCAGCAGTTCGGGAGGAGGCTACACCTTC.

This chain connects TRBV6-5 to TRBJ2-3, with 7 bases fitting TRBD2. CDR3 size: 15 residues. V shed 7 bases and J 0 bases; nucleotides not matched to a gene: 7. Per the germline V gene, CDR1 is MNHEY and CDR2 is SVGAGI. DNA of the CDR3: TGTGCCAGCAAATCTAGCGGCCAGAGCACAGATACGCAGTATTTT. Protein product: CASKSSGQSTDTQYF.

The rearrangement uses TRBV29-1 and TRBJ2-3, with D perhaps TRBD1 or TRBD2 (6 bases each). The germline V gene encodes CDR1 SQVTM and CDR2 ANQGSEA. The CDR3 spans 15 residues. The V gene lost 7 bases and the J gene lost 6 bases, with 23 bases spanning the gap. The chain's CDR3 is CSATSRAGTRDTQYF. For the CDR3, the DNA is TGCAGCGCTACCTCAAGGGCGGGGACACGGGATACGCAGTATTTT.

V is TRBV9 and J is TRBJ1-1; 10 bases are a match to TRBD1. Germline V lookup: CDR1 SGDLS, CDR2 YYNGEE. The CDR3 runs 15 residues. V trimming: 4 bases; J trimming: 1 base; junction bases outside the gene matches: 4. The CDR3, as DNA: TGTGCCAGCAGCCCCTGGACAGGGGGGAACACTGAAGCTTTCTTT. Its translation: CASSPWTGGNTEAFF.

This sequence joins TRBV7-9 and TRBJ1-1; 9 nucleotides align to TRBD1. CDR1 SEHNR and CDR2 FQNEAQ come from the germline V gene (reference sequence). With 6 bases clipped from V and 5 bases from J, the junction kept 10 bases outside the gene matches. The CDR3 has 15 residues. The CDR3 sequence is CASRAGTGYHTEAFF. CDR3 in DNA: TGTGCCAGCAGGGCAGGGACAGGGTATCATACTGAAGCTTTCTTT.

This clone was observed a few times. The genes are TRBV7-9 and TRBJ1-2; D remains ambiguous. This CDR3 contains 14 residues. V dropped 2 bases and J dropped 2 bases, with 9 bases sitting between them. Germline values: CDR1 SEHNR, CDR2 FQNEAQ (reference sequence). CDR3 region: CASSLRAANYGYTF. The CDR3, as DNA: TGTGCCAGCAGCTTACGAGCAGCCAACTATGGCTACACCTTC.

The CDR3 sequence is CASSTSGGIYNEQFF. In DNA form, the CDR3 reads TGTGCCAGCAGCACAAGCGGGGGGATTTACAATGAGCAGTTCTTC. The chain is built from TRBV7-6 and TRBJ2-1, with 9 bases that match TRBD2. Germline loops: CDR1 SGHVS, CDR2 FNYEAQ. Germline trimming cut 5 bases from V and 4 bases from J; bases unmatched to any gene: 6. The CDR3 totals 15 residues.

V usage is TRBV18 and J usage is TRBJ1-3; D might be TRBD1 (6 bases). The germline CDR1 and CDR2 sequences are KGHSH and LQKENI. V lost 3 bases and J 4 bases, leaving 13 bases between the germline ends. The CDR3 runs 15 residues. The CDR3: CASSPDSVGGNTIYF. DNA for the CDR3: TGTGCCAGCTCACCGGACAGCGTCGGGGGAAACACCATATATTTT.

This clone was seen only a few times. The chain uses TRBV18 and TRBJ1-5; no reliable D call. This CDR3 contains 15 residues. Looked up from germline, CDR1 is KGHSH and CDR2 is LQKENI. With 3 bases removed from V and 5 bases from J, the gap between germline ends came to 14 bases. Here the CDR3 DNA reads TGTGCCAGCTCACCTGGACCAAACGCGGATCAGCCCCAGCATTTT. It codes for CASSPGPNADQPQHF.

The chain recombines TRBV3-1 (or the pseudogene TRBV3-2) with TRBJ2-7; D not certain. This CDR3 has 12 amino acids. The V end was cut by 4 bases, the J end by 2 bases, with 6 bases between. CDR1 is LGHDT and CDR2 is YNNKEL in the germline V gene (reference sequence). The CDR3 region is CASSPLTYEQYF. CDR3 nucleotide sequence: TGTGCCAGCAGCCCGCTCACCTACGAGCAGTACTTC.

This clone appeared a single time. V is TRBV7-9 and J is TRBJ1-2; D not certain. Between the trimmed V and J ends, which lost 5 bases and 4 bases, there was a span of 11 bases. The germline V gene encodes CDR1 SEHNR and CDR2 FQNEAQ (reference sequence). The CDR3 is 13 residues long. CDR3 DNA: TGTGCCAGCAGCCCTCAGGAGGTCTATGGCTACACCTTC. This gives the protein CASSPQEVYGYTF.

The genes are TRBV9 and TRBJ2-5; the D is unclear. The CDR3 sequence is 14 residues long. CDR1 and CDR2 (germline): SGDLS, YYNGEE. V was shortened by 0 bases and J by 7 bases, with 13 bases between the two germline ends. The CDR3 DNA reads as TGTGCCAGCAGCGTAGGCGAGGCAATGGGGACCCAGTACTTC. It is translated as CASSVGEAMGTQYF.

V and J are TRBV19 and TRBJ1-2, with a possible D match to TRBD1 (5 bases). This CDR3 has 13 amino acids. Trimming took off 6 bases at V and 7 bases at J, with 15 bases between the two ends. Germline loops: CDR1 LNHDA, CDR2 SQIVND (reference sequence). Here the CDR3 reads CASSQGPPGGYTF. As DNA, the CDR3 is TGTGCCAGTAGCCAGGGACCCCCTGGTGGCTACACCTTC.